This T cell receptor beta chain stems from a study of cytomegalovirus exposure and HLA in healthy donors. Looking at the study overall: An early data release held around 80 million unique TCRs from HLA-typed donors.

This clone has a handful of counts. Antigen unknown. The PCR employed 60 Vbeta primers together with 13 Jbeta primers. TCRdb's table, derived via immunoSEQ multiplex PCR, lists solely in-frame clones and lacks some. The table records tens of thousands of clones, more than 65% of them present only once. The CDR3 length is 16 residues. Germline loops: CDR1 SGHVS, CDR2 FQNEAQ. V dropped 5 bases and J dropped 2 bases, with 18 bases sitting between them. Overall study findings and caveats: Later work found most CMV-associated TCR beta chains apparently HLA-restricted. From TCR beta sequences, most subjects' HLA-A and HLA-B alleles were reportedly predicted accurately. A later analysis, which compared TCR beta chains of equal frequency, found the HLA-associated ones more clonally expanded.

V usage is TRBV7-8 and J usage is TRBJ2-5, with a possible D match to TRBD1 (6 bases). The sample consisted of PBMCs. The source is a man between 65 and 85 years old in good health and CMV-seropositive. CDR3 sequence: CASSLQYRALQETQYF. The CDR3 nucleotides are TGTGCCAGCAGCCTCCAATACAGGGCCCTACAAGAGACCCAGTACTTC.